The 2 T cell receptor beta chains listed next were all sequenced from one sample in a study of shared clonotypes between healthy human individuals. CD45RO-negative, CCR7-positively selected cells formed the naive CD8 fraction, excluding terminally differentiated effector memory CD45RA+ cells. The table came from immunoSEQ multiplex PCR; TCRdb's copy has only in-frame clones and leaves some out. The profile shows about 2.1 million clones, 93% of them singletons. Material: naive CD8+ T cells from PBMCs. The receptors derive from a man younger than 30 in good health. Some clones in this sample may be carry-over from other donors' samples.

Points on this clone: Additional DNA sequences in this sample encode the identical CDR3. The chain has TRBV7-9 and TRBJ2-7; D remains ambiguous. The V end was cut by 3 bases, the J end by 2 bases, with 8 bases between. The germline CDR1 and CDR2 sequences are SEHNR and FQNEAQ (reference sequence). This CDR3 spans 13 amino acids. In DNA, the CDR3 is TGTGCCAGCAGCTTCGGTAGTGCCTACGAGCAGTACTTC. The encoded protein is CASSFGSAYEQYF.

This clone has just one count. V is TRBV7-9 and J is TRBJ2-3; TRBD2 matches at 11 bases. Germline V gene data show CDR1 as SEHNR and CDR2 as FQNEAQ (reference sequence). The CDR3 covers 14 residues. The V segment lost 7 bases and the J segment 3 bases; nucleotides outside the gene matches: 3. In DNA form, the CDR3 reads TGTGCCAGCACTTCTAGCGGGAGGACAGATACGCAGTATTTT. Translation: CASTSSGRTDTQYF.